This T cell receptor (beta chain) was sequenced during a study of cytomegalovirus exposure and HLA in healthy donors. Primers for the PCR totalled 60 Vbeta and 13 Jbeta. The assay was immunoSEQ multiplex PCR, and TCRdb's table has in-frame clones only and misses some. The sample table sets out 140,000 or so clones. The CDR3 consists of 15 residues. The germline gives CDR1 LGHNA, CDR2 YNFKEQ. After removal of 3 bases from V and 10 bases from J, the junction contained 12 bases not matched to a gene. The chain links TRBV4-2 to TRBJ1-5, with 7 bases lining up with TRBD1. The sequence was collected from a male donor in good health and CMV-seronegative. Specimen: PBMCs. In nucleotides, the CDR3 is TGTGCCAGCAGCCAGGCTGAGGACAGGAGGAAACCCCAGCATTTT. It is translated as CASSQAEDRRKPQHF.